Shown below are 5 T cell receptor beta chains from a single sample sequenced in a study of cytotoxic CD8 clonotypes in ibrutinib-treated CLL. The method was immunoSEQ multiplex PCR; TCRdb's version includes in-frame clones alone and lacks a portion of them. The sample carries about 310,000 clones, roughly 85% recorded once. This sample comprised PBMCs, obtained before ibrutinib treatment. These receptors were collected from a human donor with chronic lymphocytic leukemia.

This sequence joins TRBV7-8 and TRBJ1-2; D gene uncertain. This CDR3 region has 13 residues. V was pared by 5 bases and J by 3 bases, with 10 bases between. CDR1 is SGHVS, CDR2 FQNEAQ, per germline. CDR3 nucleotide sequence: TGTGCCAGCAGCCCACAGCGTGACTATGGCTACACCTTC. Translation: CASSPQRDYGYTF.

J is TRBJ2-1 and V is TRBV9; D uncertain. The germline V gene has CDR1 SGDLS and CDR2 YYNGEE. CDR3 size: 17 residues. V gave up 0 bases and J gave up 0 bases, with 13 bases separating them. The CDR3 DNA reads as TGTGCCAGCAGCGTAGATTTTAGCTCGTTCTCCTACAATGAGCAGTTCTTC. The encoded protein is CASSVDFSSFSYNEQFF.

V usage is TRBV5-1 and J usage is TRBJ2-1; 14 nucleotides agree with TRBD2. Trimming at V came to 0 bases and at J to 8 bases, leaving 4 bases not matched to a gene. CDR1 SGHRS and CDR2 YFSETQ come from the germline V gene. This CDR3 contains 16 residues. The CDR3 loop reads CASSLGLAGGPDEQFF. DNA for the CDR3: TGCGCCAGCAGCTTGGGACTAGCGGGAGGGCCGGATGAGCAGTTCTTC.

This clone was counted a single time. The chain links TRBV7-9 to TRBJ1-5; D possibly corresponds to TRBD1 (6 bases). Germline assignment: CDR1 SEHNR and CDR2 FQNEAQ (reference sequence). V lost 5 bases to trimming and J lost 0 bases, with 11 bases between them. CDR3 length: 15 amino acids. CDR3: CASSPPGDSNQPQHF. In nucleotides, the CDR3 is TGTGCCAGCAGCCCACCAGGGGATAGCAATCAGCCCCAGCATTTT.

Details on this clone: The junction shows a germline mismatch at one end, possibly a read error. This chain links TRBV9 with TRBJ2-7; 10 bases map to TRBD1. Germline-derived CDR1 and CDR2 are SGDLS and YYNGEE. This CDR3 spans 15 amino acids. The CDR3 reads CASSGRDRGDYGQYF. The CDR3 DNA reads as TGTGCCAGCAGCGGAAGGGACAGGGGAGACTACGGGCAGTACTTC.